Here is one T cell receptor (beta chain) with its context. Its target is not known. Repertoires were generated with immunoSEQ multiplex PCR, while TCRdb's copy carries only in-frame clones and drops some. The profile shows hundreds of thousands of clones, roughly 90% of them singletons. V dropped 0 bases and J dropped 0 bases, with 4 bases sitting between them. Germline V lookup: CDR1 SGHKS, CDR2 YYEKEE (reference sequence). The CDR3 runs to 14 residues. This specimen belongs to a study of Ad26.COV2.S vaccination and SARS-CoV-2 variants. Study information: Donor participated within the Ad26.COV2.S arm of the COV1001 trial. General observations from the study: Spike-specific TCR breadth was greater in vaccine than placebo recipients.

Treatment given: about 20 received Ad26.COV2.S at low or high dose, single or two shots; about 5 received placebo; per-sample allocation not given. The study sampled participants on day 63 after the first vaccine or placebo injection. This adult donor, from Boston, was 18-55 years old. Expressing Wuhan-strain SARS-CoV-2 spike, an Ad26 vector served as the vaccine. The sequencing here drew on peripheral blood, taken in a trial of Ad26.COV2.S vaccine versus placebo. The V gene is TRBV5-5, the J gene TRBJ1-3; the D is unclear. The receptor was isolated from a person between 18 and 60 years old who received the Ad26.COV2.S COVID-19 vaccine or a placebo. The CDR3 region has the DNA TGTGCCAGCAGCTTGGCTGGCTCTGGAAACACCATATATTTT. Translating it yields CASSLAGSGNTIYF.